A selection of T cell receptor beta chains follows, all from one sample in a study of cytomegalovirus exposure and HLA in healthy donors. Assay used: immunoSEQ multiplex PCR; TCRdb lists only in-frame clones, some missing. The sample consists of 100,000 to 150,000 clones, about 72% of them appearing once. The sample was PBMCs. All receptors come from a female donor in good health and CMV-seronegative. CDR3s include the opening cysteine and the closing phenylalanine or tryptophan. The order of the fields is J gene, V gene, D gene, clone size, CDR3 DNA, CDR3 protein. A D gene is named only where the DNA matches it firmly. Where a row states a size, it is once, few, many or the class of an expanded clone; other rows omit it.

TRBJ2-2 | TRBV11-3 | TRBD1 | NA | TGTGCCAGCGGCCGGGACAGGGAAACCGGGGAGCTGTTTTTT | CASGRDRETGELFF
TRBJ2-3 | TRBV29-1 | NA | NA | TGCAGCCCCAAAGGACATCCCGGGGATACGCAGTATTTT | CSPKGHPGDTQYF
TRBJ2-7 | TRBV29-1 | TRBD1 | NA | TGCAGCGTTGGGGGACAGGGCCACTACGAGCAGTACTTC | CSVGGQGHYEQYF
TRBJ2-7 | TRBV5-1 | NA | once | TGCGCCAGCAGCTTCGGACAGATCTCCTACGAGCAGTACTTC | CASSFGQISYEQYF
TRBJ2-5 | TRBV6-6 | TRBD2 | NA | TGTGCCAGCAGTTCCAGTTTGGGAGGGGAGACCCAGTACTTC | CASSSSLGGETQYF
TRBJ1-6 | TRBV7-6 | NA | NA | TGTGCCAGCAGCCCAGGGTTGGCCAGTCTTAATTCACCCCTCCACTTT | CASSPGLASLNSPLHF
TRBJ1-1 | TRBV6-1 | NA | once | TGTGCCAGCACGAGAGGGCTCACTGAAGCTTTCTTT | CASTRGLTEAFF
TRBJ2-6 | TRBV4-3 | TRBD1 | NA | TGCGCCAGCAGCCAATGGGACAGGGGATGGAAAACGTCTGGGGCCAACGTCCTGACTTTC | CASSQWDRGWKTSGANVLTF
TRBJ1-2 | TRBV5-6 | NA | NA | TGTGCCAGCAGCCTGACAGTCAACTATGGCTACACCTTC | CASSLTVNYGYTF
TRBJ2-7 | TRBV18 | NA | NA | TGTGCCAGCTCACCGGGAAAAGGAGGGTACGAGCAGTACTTC | CASSPGKGGYEQYF
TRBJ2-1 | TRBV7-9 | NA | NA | TGTGCCAGCAGCCTCAGGGCAGATACGAAGCAGTTCTTC | CASSLRADTKQFF
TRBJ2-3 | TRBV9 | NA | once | TGTGCCAGCAGCGTAGGATTGGACTACACAGATACGCAGTATTTT | CASSVGLDYTDTQYF
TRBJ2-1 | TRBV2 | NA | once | TGTGCCAGCAGTGAAAAGGGGCGTAGGAAGTTCTTC | CASSEKGRRKFF
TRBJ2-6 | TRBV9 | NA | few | TGTGCCAGCAGCCCTTTGAGGGCCGGCGGGGCCAACGTCCTGACTTTC | CASSPLRAGGANVLTF
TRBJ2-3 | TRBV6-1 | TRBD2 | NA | TGTGCCAGCACCCTAGCGGGGCCCACAGATACGCAGTATTTT | CASTLAGPTDTQYF
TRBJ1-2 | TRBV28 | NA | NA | TGTGCCAGCAGTTATATGAACTATGGCTACACCTTC | CASSYMNYGYTF
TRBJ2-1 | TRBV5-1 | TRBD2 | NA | TGCGCCAGCAGCTTGGCCAGGCTAGCGGGAGCCTACAATGAGCAGTTCTTC | CASSLARLAGAYNEQFF
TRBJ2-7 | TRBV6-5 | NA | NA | TGTGCCAGCAGCTCGGACAGCTCCTACGAGCAGTACTTC | CASSSDSSYEQYF
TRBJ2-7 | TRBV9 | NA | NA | TGTGCCAGCAGCCTCTCGGGAACTCCAATGGGCGAGCAGTACTTC | CASSLSGTPMGEQYF
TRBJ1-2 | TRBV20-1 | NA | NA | TGCAGTGCTAGAGCGAACTATGGCTACACCTTC | CSARANYGYTF
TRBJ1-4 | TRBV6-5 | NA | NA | TGTGCCAGCCGAAGAGGGACTAATGAAAAACTGTTTTTT | CASRRGTNEKLFF
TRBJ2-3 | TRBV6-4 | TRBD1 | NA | TGTGCCAGCAGTCGACAGGGTATGGGTACAGATACGCAGTATTTT | CASSRQGMGTDTQYF
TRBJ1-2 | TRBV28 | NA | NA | TGTGCCAGCAGTTTTGCCGGCTATGGCTACACCTTC | CASSFAGYGYTF
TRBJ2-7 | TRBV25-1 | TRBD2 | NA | TGTGCCAGCAGTGAACCGGGACTAGCGGGACAATACGAGCAGTACTTC | CASSEPGLAGQYEQYF
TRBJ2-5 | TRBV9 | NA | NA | TGTGCCAGCAGCGTAGGATCGGAAGAGACCCAGTACTTC | CASSVGSEETQYF
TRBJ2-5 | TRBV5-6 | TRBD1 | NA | TGTGCCAGCAGCTCGGGACAGGGGTTCTTGTTCCAAGAGACCCAGTACTTC | CASSSGQGFLFQETQYF
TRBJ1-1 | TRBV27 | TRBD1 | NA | TGTGCCAGCAGTTCTTATACAGGGGCCACTGAAGCTTTCTTT | CASSSYTGATEAFF
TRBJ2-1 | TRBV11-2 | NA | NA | TGTGCCAGCAGTCGGAGCTCCTACAATGAGCAGTTCTTC | CASSRSSYNEQFF
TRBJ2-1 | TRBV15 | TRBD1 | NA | TGTGCCACCAGCAGAGAAGGGACAGGGGGGTACAATGAGCAGTTCTTC | CATSREGTGGYNEQFF
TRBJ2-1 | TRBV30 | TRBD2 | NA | TGTGCCTGGAGTGTAAAAGCGGGAGGTCAAAGTGAGCAGTTCTTC | CAWSVKAGGQSEQFF
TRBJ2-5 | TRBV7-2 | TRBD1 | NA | TGTGCCAGCAGCTTCCTCGGGACAGGGCTGGAGACCCAGTACTTC | CASSFLGTGLETQYF
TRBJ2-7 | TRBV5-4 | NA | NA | TGTGCCAGCAGCCTCGAAGCGGAACCGGCCTACGAGCAGTACTTC | CASSLEAEPAYEQYF
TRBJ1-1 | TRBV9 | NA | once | TGTGCCAGCAGCGAACAGGCCTCGCGGGGCACTGAAGCTTTCTTT | CASSEQASRGTEAFF
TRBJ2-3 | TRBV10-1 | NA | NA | TGCGCCAGCACCTCACTACTAGAGCGCACAGATACGCAGTATTTT | CASTSLLERTDTQYF
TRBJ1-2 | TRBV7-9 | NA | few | TGTGCCAGCAGCTTAGCGGCGGGGGGCGCCTATGGCTACACCTTC | CASSLAAGGAYGYTF
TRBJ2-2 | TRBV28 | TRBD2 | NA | TGTGCCAGCACCTCGGGGACTAGTTTTAAGACCGGGGAGCTGTTTTTT | CASTSGTSFKTGELFF
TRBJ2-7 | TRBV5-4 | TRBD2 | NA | TGTGCCAGCAGCCATGGACTAGGTGATTCCTACGAGCAGTACTTC | CASSHGLGDSYEQYF
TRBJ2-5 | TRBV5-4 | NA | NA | TGTGCCAGCAGCTCGGAGCGGGTGGGTGGAGAGACCCAGTACTTC | CASSSERVGGETQYF
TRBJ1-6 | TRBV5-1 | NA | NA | TGCGCCAGCAGGCTTCAACAGAGCTCCTATAATTCACCCCTCCACTTT | CASRLQQSSYNSPLHF
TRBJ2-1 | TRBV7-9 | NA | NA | TGTGCCAGCATGAGGCTAGCAAGTTCCAATGAGCAGTTCTTC | CASMRLASSNEQFF
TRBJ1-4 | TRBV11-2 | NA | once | TGTGCCAGCAGCTTAGTCGGGTACCGTGAAAAACTGTTTTTT | CASSLVGYREKLFF
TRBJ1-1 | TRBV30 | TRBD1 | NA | TGTGCCTGGAGTCCGACAGGGACGACAGGTGAAGCTTTCTTT | CAWSPTGTTGEAFF
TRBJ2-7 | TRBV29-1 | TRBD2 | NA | TGCAGCGTTGAAGGGCTAGCGGGACGGTACGAGCAGTACTTC | CSVEGLAGRYEQYF
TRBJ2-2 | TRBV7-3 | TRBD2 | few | TGTGCCAGCAGCGTAAGCGGGAGGAACACCGGGGAGCTGTTTTTT | CASSVSGRNTGELFF
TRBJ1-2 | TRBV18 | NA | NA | TGTGCCAGCTCACCCCTGGACGGAGGCAAAGGCTACACCTTC | CASSPLDGGKGYTF
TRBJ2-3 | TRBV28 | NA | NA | TGTGCGTGTGTTAGTTACACAGATACGCAGTATTTT | CACVSYTDTQYF
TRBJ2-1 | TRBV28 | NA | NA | TGTGCCAGCAGCCCCTACCTCCACAGGGCGAATGAGCAGTTCTTC | CASSPYLHRANEQFF
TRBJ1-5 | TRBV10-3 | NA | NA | TGTGCCATCAGTGACCAGGGAGGTACTCAGCCCCAGCATTTT | CAISDQGGTQPQHF
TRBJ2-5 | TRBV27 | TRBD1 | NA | TGTGCCAGCAGTTTGGGGACAGGGGCGCTCCAAGAGACCCAGTACTTC | CASSLGTGALQETQYF
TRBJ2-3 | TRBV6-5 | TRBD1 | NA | TGTGCCAGCAGTTCACAGGGGCTTACAGATACGCAGTATTTT | CASSSQGLTDTQYF
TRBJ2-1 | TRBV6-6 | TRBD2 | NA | TGTGCCAGCAGTTACGCTAGCGGGGATGACAATGAGCAGTTCTTC | CASSYASGDDNEQFF
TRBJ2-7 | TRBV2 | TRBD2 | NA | TGTGCCAGCGGACCTAGCGGGAGTTACGAGCAGTACTTC | CASGPSGSYEQYF
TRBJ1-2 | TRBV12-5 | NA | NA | TGTGCTAGTGCCCCGGACAGCCTTTATGGCTACACCTTC | CASAPDSLYGYTF
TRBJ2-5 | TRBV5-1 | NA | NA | TGCGCCAGCAGGGGAGACGGAGGTGGGCCCCAGTACTTC | CASRGDGGGPQYF
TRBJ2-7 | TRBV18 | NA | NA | TGTGCCAGCTCACCGAGACTCTACGAGCAGTACTTC | CASSPRLYEQYF
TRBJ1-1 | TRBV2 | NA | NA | TGTGCCAGCTCCTGGGGAGCCGGGAACACTGAAGCTTTCTTT | CASSWGAGNTEAFF
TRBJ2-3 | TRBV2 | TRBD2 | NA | TGTGCCAGCAGTGTCTTAGCGGGGGGTAGCACAGATACGCAGTATTTT | CASSVLAGGSTDTQYF
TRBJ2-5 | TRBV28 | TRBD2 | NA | TGTGCCAGCAGTTTTGTCCTAGCGGGAGTCGGTCAGGAGACCCAGTACTTC | CASSFVLAGVGQETQYF
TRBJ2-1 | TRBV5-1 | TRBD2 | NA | TGCGCCAGCAGCCTCCGGACTAGTTCCAATGAGCAGTTCTTC | CASSLRTSSNEQFF
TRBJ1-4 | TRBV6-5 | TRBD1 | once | TGTGCCAGCAGAACCGACAGGGGAAAACTGTTTTTT | CASRTDRGKLFF